This TCR beta chain was sequenced during a study of post-analysis software for immune sequencing data. This CDR3 is 16 amino acids long. The J segment lost 11 bases and the V segment lost 4 bases, leaving 13 bases of the junction unmatched. Germline V gives CDR1 SGHTA, CDR2 FQGNSA. Study results and caveats: Controls had lower frequencies than patients of about 5 TRBV segments, which included TRBV5-6, TRBV5-1 and TRBV20-1. Compared against controls, patients with multiple sclerosis displayed significantly lower normalized Chao1 diversity. F measure grouped same-batch samples tightly together.

TCR beta libraries were prepared from cDNA with unique molecular identifiers. It was from roughly 1.1 to 9.2 million T cells that 530,000 or so cDNA molecules came. TCRdb used MiXCR to reprocess the PCR reads, holding one entry per CDR3 protein. In the table there are around 150,000 distinct CDR3 sequences, roughly 34% of which are singletons. In the case of this clonotype: What it recognizes is unknown.

The V call is TRBV7-2, the J call TRBJ2-4; 11 bases are a match to TRBD2. The sequencing used blood, collected after autologous hematopoietic stem cell transplantation. This TCR derives from a girl aged 10-17 years with multiple sclerosis. The DNA for the CDR3 is TGTGCCAGCAGCTGGGCCGATACTAGCGGGGGCCGTGTTCAGTACTTC. Its translation: CASSWADTSGGRVQYF.